Below, one T cell receptor (beta chain) is given with its context. This CDR3 is built from 16 residues. In germline, CDR1 is SGHRS, CDR2 YFSETQ. V shed 3 bases and J shed 0 bases, with 16 bases lying between them. Patients were all untreated before their thyroid surgery. The data originate from a study of metastatic and nonmetastatic thyroid tumors. For the study at large: Samples came from malignant and benign thyroid patients, and repertoires were compared across blood and tumor or nodule tissue.

TCRdb ran MiXCR on the PCR reads. The table has roughly 39,000 clones, roughly 45% seen once. The sequenced sample consisted of tumor tissue. This TCR was sampled from a male donor with papillary thyroid cancer or a benign thyroid nodule (not recorded which). Some clones in this sample may be carry-over from other donors' samples. The V gene is TRBV5-1, the J gene TRBJ2-7; no firm D call. This CDR3 reads CASSSSVGGLSYEQYF. CDR3 sequence (DNA): TGCGCCAGCAGCTCTAGTGTCGGCGGCCTCTCCTACGAGCAGTACTTC. The full variable domain, its missing parts supplied by reference TRBV5-1 and TRBJ2-7, is KAGVTQTPRYLIKTRGQQVTLSCSPISGHRSVSWYQQTPGQGLQFLFEYFSETQRNKGNFPGRFSGRQFSNSRSEMNVSTLELGDSALYLCASSSSVGGLSYEQYFGPGTRLTVT.